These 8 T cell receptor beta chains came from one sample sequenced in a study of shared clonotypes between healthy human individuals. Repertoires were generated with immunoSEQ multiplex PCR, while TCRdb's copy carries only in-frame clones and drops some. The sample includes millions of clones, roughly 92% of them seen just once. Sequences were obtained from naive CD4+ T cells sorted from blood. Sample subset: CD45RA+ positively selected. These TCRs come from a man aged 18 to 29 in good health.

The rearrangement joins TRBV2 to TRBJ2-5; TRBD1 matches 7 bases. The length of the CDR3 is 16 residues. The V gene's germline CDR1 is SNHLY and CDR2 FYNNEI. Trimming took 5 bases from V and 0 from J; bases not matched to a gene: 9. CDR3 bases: TGTGCCAGCAGTAATTCCGGGACAGCTCACCAAGAGACCCAGTACTTC. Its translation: CASSNSGTAHQETQYF.

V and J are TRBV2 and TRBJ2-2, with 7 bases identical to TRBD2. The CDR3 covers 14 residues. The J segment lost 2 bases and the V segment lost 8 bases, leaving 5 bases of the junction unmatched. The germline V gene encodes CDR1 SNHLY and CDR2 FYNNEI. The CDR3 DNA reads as TGTGCCAGCCGCGGGGGAACAAACACCGGGGAGCTGTTTTTT. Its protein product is CASRGGTNTGELFF.

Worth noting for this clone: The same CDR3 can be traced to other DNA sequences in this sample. CDR3 in amino acids: CASSSPGLETQYF. In DNA form, the CDR3 reads TGTGCCAGCAGCTCTCCGGGACTAGAGACCCAGTACTTC. The chain combines TRBV5-4 with TRBJ2-5; possible D gene TRBD2, 6 bases. V was cut by 3 bases and J by 4 bases, with 10 bases left in between. The CDR3 is 13 residues long. Germline CDR1 SGHNT, CDR2 YYREEE (reference sequence).

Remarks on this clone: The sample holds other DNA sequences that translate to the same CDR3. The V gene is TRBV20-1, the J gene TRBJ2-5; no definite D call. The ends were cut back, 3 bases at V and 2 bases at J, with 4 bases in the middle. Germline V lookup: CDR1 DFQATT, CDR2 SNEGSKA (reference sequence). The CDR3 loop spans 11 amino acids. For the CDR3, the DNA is TGCAGTGCTAGTCCGCAAGAGACCCAGTACTTC. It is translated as CSASPQETQYF.

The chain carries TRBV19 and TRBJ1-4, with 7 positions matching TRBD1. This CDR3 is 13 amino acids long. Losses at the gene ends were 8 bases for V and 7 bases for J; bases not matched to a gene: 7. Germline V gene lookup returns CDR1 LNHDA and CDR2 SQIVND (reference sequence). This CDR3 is CASSRGSLEKLFF. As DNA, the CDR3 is TGTGCCAGTTCCAGGGGGTCTCTTGAAAAACTGTTTTTT.

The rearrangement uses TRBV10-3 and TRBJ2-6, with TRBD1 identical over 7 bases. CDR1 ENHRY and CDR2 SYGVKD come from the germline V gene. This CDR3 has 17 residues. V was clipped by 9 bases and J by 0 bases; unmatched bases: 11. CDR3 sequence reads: CAMSRDSLSSGANVLTF. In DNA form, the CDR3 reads TGTGCCATGTCTAGGGACAGCCTTTCCTCTGGGGCCAACGTCCTGACTTTC.

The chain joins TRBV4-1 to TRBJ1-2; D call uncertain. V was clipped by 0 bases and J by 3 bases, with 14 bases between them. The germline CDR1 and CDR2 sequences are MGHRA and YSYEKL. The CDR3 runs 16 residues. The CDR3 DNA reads TGCGCCAGCAGCCAAGACGGGAGTTATCCAGACTATGGCTACACCTTC. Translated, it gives CASSQDGSYPDYGYTF.

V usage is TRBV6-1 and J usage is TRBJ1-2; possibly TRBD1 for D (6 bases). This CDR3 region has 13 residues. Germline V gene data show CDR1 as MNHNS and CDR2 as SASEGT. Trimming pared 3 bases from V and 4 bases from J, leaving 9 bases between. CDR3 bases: TGTGCCAGCAGTGATGCAGGGGTCTATGGCTACACCTTC. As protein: CASSDAGVYGYTF.